The next 21 T cell receptor beta chains were all read from a single sample in a study of blood T cell repertoires in COVID-19. Assay used: immunoSEQ multiplex PCR; TCRdb lists only in-frame clones, some missing. This table holds under 250,000 clones, 80% to 90% found once. Sequencing was carried out using PBMCs or T cells enriched from blood (not recorded which). Every receptor here comes from a woman between 45 and 60 years old who had been exposed to COVID-19.

The chain recombines TRBV7-2 with TRBJ2-1; 8 bases align to TRBD2. Germline V CDR1 and CDR2: SGHTA, FQGNSA. V lost 2 bases and J lost 4; bases outside the gene matches: 4. The CDR3 is made up of 15 amino acids. The CDR3 DNA follows: TGTGCCAGCAGCTTAACAACTAGCGGATACAATGAGCAGTTCTTC. It codes for CASSLTTSGYNEQFF.

The chain recombines TRBV11-3 with TRBJ1-1; TRBD1 matches 10 bases. The CDR3 is 16 amino acids. Trimming at V came to 3 bases and at J to 0 bases, leaving 4 bases not matched to a gene. Germline V lookup: CDR1 SGHNT, CDR2 YENEEA. The CDR3 region is CASSFRTGGMNTEAFF. The CDR3 nucleotides read TGTGCCAGCAGCTTTCGGACAGGGGGTATGAACACTGAAGCTTTCTTT.

The chain carries TRBV7-3 and TRBJ2-1; TRBD2 matches at 9 bases. In germline, CDR1 is SGHTA, CDR2 FQGTGA. The V segment lost 5 bases and the J segment 6 bases; nucleotides outside the gene matches: 14. The CDR3 totals 17 residues. The CDR3 DNA reads as TGTGCCAGCAGCCCGCGGGGCGGGGGGGGCCTTGCCAATGAGCAGTTCTTC. This encodes CASSPRGGGGLANEQFF.

The gene calls are TRBV12-5 and TRBJ1-5; TRBD1 aligns across 10 bases. Germline loops: CDR1 LGHNT, CDR2 FRNRAP. The V gene end was trimmed by 6 bases and the J gene end by 7 bases; junction bases not matched to a gene: 12. The CDR3 contains 16 residues. The CDR3 spells CASGPLGQGVEQPQHF. The CDR3 coding sequence is TGTGCTAGTGGCCCCCTTGGACAGGGGGTAGAGCAGCCCCAGCATTTT. Filled out from reference TRBV12-5 and TRBJ1-5, the complete variable domain reads DARVTQTPRHKVTEMGQEVTMRCQPILGHNTVFWYRQTMMQGLELLAYFRNRAPLDDSGMPKDRFSAEMPDATLATLKIQPSEPRDSAVYFCASGPLGQGVEQPQHFGDGTRLSIL.

This chain links TRBV10-3 with TRBJ2-2; tentative D call: TRBD1 (5 bases). Germline V lookup: CDR1 ENHRY, CDR2 SYGVKD. V was pared by 5 bases and J by 1 base, with 17 bases between. There are 17 residues in the CDR3. The CDR3 region is CAISPDNRPQNTGELFF. The CDR3 DNA sequence: TGTGCCATCAGTCCGGACAATCGACCACAGAACACCGGGGAGCTGTTTTTT.

The chain is built from TRBV27 and TRBJ1-2, with D maybe TRBD1 (5 bases). Trimming removed 4 bases from V and 2 bases from J, with 14 bases in between. The CDR3 is made up of 15 amino acids. The germline V gene encodes CDR1 MNHEY and CDR2 SMNVEV (reference sequence). As DNA, the CDR3 is TGTGCCAGCAGTTCCCCCTCAAGGGGCAACTATGGCTACACCTTC. This translates into CASSSPSRGNYGYTF.

This rearrangement joins TRBV7-8 to TRBJ1-1; possible D gene TRBD1, 6 bases. The CDR3 has 13 amino acids. Trimming left V 5 bases short and J 8 bases short, with 15 bases between. Germline V gene sequence: CDR1 SGHVS, CDR2 FQNEAQ. The CDR3 DNA reads as TGTGCCAGCAGCCCACAAGACAGGCGAGAAGCTTTCTTT. Its protein is CASSPQDRREAFF. Looking up the rest from reference TRBV7-8 and TRBJ1-1 gives the full variable domain: GAGVSQSPRYKVAKRGQDVALRCDPISGHVSLFWYQQALGQGPEFLTYFQNEAQLDKSGLPSDRFFAERPEGSVSTLKIQRTQQEDSAVYLCASSPQDRREAFFGQGTRLTVV.

The V and J genes are TRBV5-1 and TRBJ2-2; possible D gene TRBD1, 6 bases. CDR1 and CDR2 (germline): SGHRS, YFSETQ. This CDR3 is 17 amino acids long. Trimming shortened V by 4 bases and J by 0 bases, and 16 bases separated the two germline ends. The CDR3: CASSGNRQVTNTGELFF. The CDR3 DNA reads as TGCGCCAGCAGCGGCAATCGACAGGTTACGAACACCGGGGAGCTGTTTTTT.

Here the CDR3 reads CASSVGTSGGDQETQYF. The CDR3 DNA follows: TGCGCCAGCAGTGTTGGGACTAGCGGGGGGGATCAAGAGACCCAGTACTTC. The chain couples TRBV10-2 to TRBJ2-5, with 16 bases lining up with TRBD2. The trim removed 4 bases at V and 2 bases at J, leaving 4 bases unmatched. This CDR3 has 17 residues. Looked up from germline, CDR1 is WSHSY and CDR2 is SAAADI.

This sequence joins TRBV5-1 and TRBJ1-3; TRBD1 matches at 7 bases. V lost 4 bases and J lost 0; bases outside the gene matches: 13. CDR1 and CDR2 (germline): SGHRS, YFSETQ. This CDR3 has 18 amino acids. CDR3 in amino acids: CASSPWTGQTISGNTIYF. In nucleotides, the CDR3 is TGCGCCAGCAGCCCCTGGACAGGCCAGACCATCTCTGGAAACACCATATATTTT.

V usage is TRBV2 and J usage is TRBJ2-4; TRBD1 matches 7 bases. The germline V gene has CDR1 SNHLY and CDR2 FYNNEI. V trimming: 10 bases; J trimming: 7 bases; junction bases outside the gene matches: 7. This CDR3 spans 12 amino acids. CDR3 region: CATTGDGNIQYF. The DNA of the CDR3 is TGTGCCACCACAGGGGACGGGAACATTCAGTACTTC.

The chain combines TRBV19 with TRBJ2-1, with D tentatively TRBD1 (6 bases). Germline loops: CDR1 LNHDA, CDR2 SQIVND (reference sequence). The ends were cut back, 3 bases at V and 0 bases at J, with 12 bases in the middle. The CDR3 extends over 16 amino acids. The CDR3 coding sequence is TGTGCCAGTAGTATCCGGGACACAATCTCCTACAATGAGCAGTTCTTC. This translates into CASSIRDTISYNEQFF. Full variable domain (outside the CDR3, taken from reference TRBV19 and TRBJ2-1): DGGITQSPKYLFRKEGQNVTLSCEQNLNHDAMYWYRQDPGQGLRLIYYSQIVNDFQKGDIAEGYSVSREKKESFPLTVTSAQKNPTAFYLCASSIRDTISYNEQFFGPGTRLTVL.

The genes are TRBV28 and TRBJ2-7; 10 bases match TRBD1. Looked up from germline, CDR1 is MDHEN and CDR2 is SYDVKM. The CDR3 covers 15 residues. Trimming took 1 base from V and 3 from J; bases not matched to a gene: 3. This CDR3 reads CASSLFGDRGYEQYF. For the CDR3, the DNA is TGTGCCAGCAGTTTATTCGGGGACAGGGGCTACGAGCAGTACTTC.

Note on this clone: Its ends do not fully match the called genes, so a read error is possible. The chain recombines TRBV5-6 with TRBJ1-1; TRBD1 matches at 7 bases. The CDR3 is 17 amino acids. Germline CDR1 reads SGHDT; CDR2 reads YYEEEE. CDR3 amino acids: CASTLRWPGTANTEAFF. In DNA, the CDR3 is TGTGCCAGCACCTTGCGATGGCCCGGGACAGCGAACACTGAAGCTTTCTTT.

The J gene is TRBJ2-1, the V gene TRBV5-1; maybe TRBD2 (7 bases). Trimming cost V 4 bases and J 3 bases, with 14 bases left between them. From germline, CDR1 is SGHRS and CDR2 YFSETQ. CDR3 length: 15 residues. CDR3 coding DNA: TGCGCCAGCAGCCGCGAGGGGGGGATCTACAATGAGCAGTTCTTC. This encodes CASSREGGIYNEQFF.

The rearrangement links TRBV28 to TRBJ2-3, with 7 bases that match TRBD1. The CDR3 is 12 amino acids. Germline V gene lookup returns CDR1 MDHEN and CDR2 SYDVKM. Unmatched junction bases numbered 4, after V lost 7 bases and J lost 6 bases. The CDR3 sequence: CASIGGVDTQYF. In DNA, the CDR3 is TGTGCCAGCATAGGGGGCGTTGATACGCAGTATTTT. Full variable domain (outside the CDR3, taken from reference TRBV28 and TRBJ2-3): DVKVTQSSRYLVKRTGEKVFLECVQDMDHENMFWYRQDPGLGLRLIYFSYDVKMKEKGDIPEGYSVSREKKERFSLILESASTNQTSMYLCASIGGVDTQYFGPGTRLTVL.

The V call is TRBV5-4, the J call TRBJ2-1; D is possibly TRBD2 (6 bases). The V end lost 4 bases, the J end lost 5 bases, and 16 bases lay between the germline ends. Germline V CDR1 and CDR2: SGHNT, YYREEE (reference sequence). This CDR3 spans 15 amino acids. CDR3 protein: CASSVGGGTHNEQFF. In nucleotides, the CDR3 is TGTGCCAGCAGCGTCGGCGGCGGGACCCACAATGAGCAGTTCTTC.

The chain is built from TRBV28 and TRBJ2-2; the D gene is possibly TRBD1 (5 bases). The germline gives CDR1 MDHEN, CDR2 SYDVKM. V was pared by 3 bases and J by 7 bases, with 6 bases between. This CDR3 is built from 12 residues. In DNA form, the CDR3 reads TGTGCCAGCAGTTTGGGGCTCGGGGAGCTGTTTTTT. Protein sequence: CASSLGLGELFF.

This clone was counted only a few times. The chain couples TRBV19 to TRBJ1-5; tentative D call: TRBD1 (5 bases). Trimming shortened V by 5 bases and J by 6 bases, and 20 bases separated the two germline ends. The germline CDR1 and CDR2 sequences are LNHDA and SQIVND (reference sequence). CDR3 length: 16 residues. CDR3: CASSPPLWRDGQPQHF. The CDR3 DNA reads TGTGCCAGTAGTCCCCCTCTGTGGAGGGACGGTCAGCCCCAGCATTTT.

The table lists this clone with a count of one. The V call is TRBV19, the J call TRBJ2-6; possibly TRBD1 for D (5 bases). This CDR3 contains 15 residues. CDR1 is LNHDA, CDR2 SQIVND, per germline (reference sequence). V shed 6 bases and J shed 6 bases, with 15 bases lying between them. The CDR3 coding sequence is TGTGCCAGTAGCCCCAGGGAAATCAAGGCCAACGTCCTGACTTTC. This encodes CASSPREIKANVLTF.

This chain uses TRBV6-1 with TRBJ2-3; D is unresolved. Looked up from germline, CDR1 is MNHNS and CDR2 is SASEGT. This CDR3 contains 12 residues. V lost 3 bases to trimming and J lost 6 bases, with 7 bases between them. The DNA for the CDR3 is TGTGCCAGCAGTGAGCGAGGTGATACGCAGTATTTT. This sequence encodes CASSERGDTQYF.